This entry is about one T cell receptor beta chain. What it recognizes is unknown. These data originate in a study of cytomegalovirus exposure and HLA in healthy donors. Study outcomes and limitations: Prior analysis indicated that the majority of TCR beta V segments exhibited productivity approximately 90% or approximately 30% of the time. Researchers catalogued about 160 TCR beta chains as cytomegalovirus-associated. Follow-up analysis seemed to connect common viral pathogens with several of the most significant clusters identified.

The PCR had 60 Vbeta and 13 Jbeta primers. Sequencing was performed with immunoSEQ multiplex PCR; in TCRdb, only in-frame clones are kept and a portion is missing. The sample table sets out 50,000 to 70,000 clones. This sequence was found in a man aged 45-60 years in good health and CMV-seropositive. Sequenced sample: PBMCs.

The CDR3: CASASRGTTMEETQYF. The CDR3 DNA is TGTGCCAGCGCGTCCCGAGGGACTACCATGGAAGAGACCCAGTACTTC. This chain links TRBV18 with TRBJ2-5; TRBD2 matches 7 bases. The trim removed 8 bases at V and 3 bases at J, leaving 15 bases unmatched. Germline assignment: CDR1 KGHSH and CDR2 LQKENI. This CDR3 is 16 amino acids long.